Listed here is a single T cell receptor (beta chain). The data stem from a study of OX40 agonist ivuxolimab in advanced cancers. Libraries were prepared by immunoSEQ multiplex PCR; TCRdb keeps only in-frame clonotypes and omits some of them. The data hold fewer than 85,000 clones, with 85% observed a single time. J was trimmed by 0 bases and V by 2 bases; bases with no gene match: 3. Germline V gene lookup returns CDR1 GTSNPN and CDR2 SVGIG (reference sequence). This CDR3 is 14 amino acids long. This material consisted of CD4+ or CD8+ T cells sorted from blood, taken in a trial of the OX40 agonist ivuxolimab. This clonotype was sampled from an adult with an advanced solid tumor such as melanoma, head and neck, liver or kidney cancer. The chain combines TRBV30 with TRBJ1-1; 7 nucleotides line up with TRBD1. The CDR3 loop is CAWSRDSLNTEAFF. CDR3 nucleotide sequence: TGTGCCTGGAGTAGGGACAGCTTGAACACTGAAGCTTTCTTT. Supplemented by reference TRBV30 and TRBJ1-1, the full variable domain reads SQTIHQWPATLVQPVGSPLSLECTVEGTSNPNLYWYRQAAGRGLQLLFYSVGIGQISSEVPQNLSASRPQDRQFILSSKKLLLSDSGFYLCAWSRDSLNTEAFFGQGTRLTVV.